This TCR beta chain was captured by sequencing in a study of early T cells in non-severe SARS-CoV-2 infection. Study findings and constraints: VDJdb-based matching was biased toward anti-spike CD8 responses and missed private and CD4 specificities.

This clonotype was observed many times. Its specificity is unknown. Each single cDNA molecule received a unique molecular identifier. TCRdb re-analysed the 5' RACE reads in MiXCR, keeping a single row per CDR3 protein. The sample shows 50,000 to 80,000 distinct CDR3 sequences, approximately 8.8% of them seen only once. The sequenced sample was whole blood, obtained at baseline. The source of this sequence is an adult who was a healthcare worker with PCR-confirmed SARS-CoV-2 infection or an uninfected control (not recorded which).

Written as DNA, the CDR3 is TGTGCCAGCAGCTTGGCGGCAAATTACGAGCAGTACTTC. Translation gives CASSLAANYEQYF. V gene TRBV5-6 combines with J gene TRBJ2-7; D remains ambiguous. CDR3 length: 13 residues. The ends were cut back, 0 bases at V and 4 bases at J, with 8 bases in the middle. The germline V gene encodes CDR1 SGHDT and CDR2 YYEEEE.